The clone carrying this T cell receptor beta chain was picked up a small number of times. The entry originates in a study of T cells in Graves' hyperthyroidism and ophthalmopathy. Study overall: Peripheral blood was taken when the disease was first diagnosed, before any treatment began.

TCR beta CDR3 region amplification was performed from RNA transcripts. The HTBI set primed first-round TCR CDR3 RT-PCR. From the multiplex PCR reads, TCRdb called clonotypes with MiXCR, one entry per CDR3 protein. This sample has some 620,000 distinct CDR3 sequences, with roughly 17% found just once. Input material: blood. This TCR was recovered from a woman under 40 with Graves' hyperthyroidism.

The CDR3, as DNA: TGTGCCAGCAGTACGCGGGCTGGTCAGCCCCAGCATTTT. It yields the protein CASSTRAGQPQHF. The gene calls are TRBV6-1 and TRBJ1-5, with D hard to call. Germline values: CDR1 MNHNS, CDR2 SASEGT. The CDR3 loop spans 13 amino acids. Trimming removed 5 bases from V and 6 bases from J, with 11 bases in between.